These 24 T cell receptor beta chains share one sample of origin, sequenced in a study of T-cell reconstitution after alpha-beta-depleted transplantation in children (dated by TCRdb to the mid-2010s). What this sample's treatment or condition label stands for: allogeneic hematopoietic cell transplantation with graft depleted of TCRalphabeta T cells and CD19 B cells. The library was obtained by PCR. Sequencing relied on an Illumina HiSeq 2500. TCR libraries were prepared with molecular barcoding, using unique molecular identifiers to normalize TCRbeta repertoire quantification. The public reads were quality trimmed at Q25 with fastp and then assembled into clones with MiXCR by TCRdb, keeping productive beta chains. When rows share a CDR3 protein, they turn into one entry using the most common DNA and genes. Present in this sample are 95,000 to 120,000 distinct CDR3 sequences, 5.5% to 6.5% of which were seen just once. The top ten clonotypes cover roughly 25% of the sample.

The material was PBMCs, mostly from graft donor cells, obtained 360 days after TCRalphabeta/CD19-depleted stem cell transplant. Receptor source: a male patient between 2 and 10 years old who had a stem cell transplant for acute lymphoblastic leukemia, so the T cells may come from the graft donor.

This clonotype was seen repeatedly, ten times or more. The chain recombines TRBV4-1 with TRBJ2-1; 7 bases fit TRBD2. The length of the CDR3 is 15 residues. Trimming at V came to 2 bases and at J to 7 bases, leaving 8 bases not matched to a gene. Germline CDR1 MGHRA, CDR2 YSYEKL. In DNA form, the CDR3 reads TGCGCCAGCAGCCAATTCCCCGGGACTACGAATGAGCAGTTCTTC. Translated, it gives CASSQFPGTTNEQFF.

The table lists this clonotype with many counts. The chain combines TRBV21-1 with TRBJ2-1; the table's TRBD1 call for D was not verified on the DNA. TRBV21-1 counts as a pseudogene. CDR3 size: 14 residues. The CDR3 loop reads CASSKSGQGNEQFF. In DNA, the CDR3 is TGTGCCAGCAGCAAATCTGGGCAGGGCAATGAGCAGTTCTTC.

The rearrangement joins TRBV7-3 to TRBJ2-1; D is unresolved. Germline V gives CDR1 SGHTA, CDR2 FQGTGA. Trimming removed 5 bases at V and 8 bases at J, with 16 bases between. The CDR3 extends over 14 amino acids. CDR3 sequence (DNA): TGTGCCAGCAGCGAGTCGACGTCGAGAGATGAGCAGTTCTTC. This sequence encodes CASSESTSRDEQFF.

This chain connects TRBV4-3 to TRBJ2-7; TRBD1 might be the D (5 bases). The germline V gene has CDR1 LGHNA and CDR2 YSLEER. Between the trimmed V and J ends, which lost 6 bases and 4 bases, there was a span of 22 bases. The CDR3 contains 16 residues. CDR3 coding DNA: TGCGCCAGCAGTCCTAATGAACGGCAGGGTAAATACGAGCAGTACTTC. Protein product: CASSPNERQGKYEQYF.

The V gene is TRBV28, the J gene TRBJ2-3, with TRBD2 matching 9 bases. Per the germline V gene, CDR1 is MDHEN and CDR2 is SYDVKM. This CDR3 comprises 14 residues. The V segment lost 7 bases and the J segment 4 bases; nucleotides outside the gene matches: 6. The CDR3 protein is CASNGGRAADTQYF. The CDR3 DNA is TGTGCCAGCAATGGCGGGAGGGCCGCAGATACGCAGTATTTT.

This clonotype was detected only a few times. The J gene is TRBJ1-2, the V gene TRBV11-2; D is possibly TRBD1 (5 bases). Germline V gene lookup returns CDR1 SGHAT and CDR2 FQNNGV. The CDR3 has 16 amino acids. V dropped 0 bases and J dropped 1 base, with 12 bases sitting between them. Here the CDR3 DNA reads TGTGCCAGCAGCTTAGAGATTGGACACCTTAACTATGGCTACACCTTC. This encodes CASSLEIGHLNYGYTF. The whole variable domain, remainder taken from reference TRBV11-2 and TRBJ1-2, is EAGVAQSPRYKIIEKRQSVAFWCNPISGHATLYWYQQILGQGPKLLIQFQNNGVVDDSQLPKDRFSAERLKGVDSTLKIQPAKLEDSAVYLCASSLEIGHLNYGYTFGSGTRLTVV.

This clonotype was observed a handful of times. This chain joins TRBV28 and TRBJ2-2; 9 bases match TRBD2. Germline trimming cut 3 bases from V and 7 bases from J; bases unmatched to any gene: 6. The CDR3 totals 15 residues. Looked up from germline, CDR1 is MDHEN and CDR2 is SYDVKM. The chain's CDR3 is CASSLSGGPHGELFF. DNA of the CDR3: TGTGCCAGCAGTTTGAGCGGGGGGCCCCACGGGGAGCTGTTTTTT.

There are many counts of this clonotype. J is TRBJ1-1 and V is TRBV5-1; D perhaps matches TRBD1 (6 bases). Per germline, CDR1 SGHRS and CDR2 YFSETQ. Trimming cost V 5 bases and J 1 base, with 18 bases left between them. This CDR3 is 16 amino acids long. DNA for the CDR3: TGCGCCAGCAGTCCGAAGAGACAGGTTCAGAACACTGAAGCTTTCTTT. Residues: CASSPKRQVQNTEAFF.

This clonotype was observed at least ten times. The chain is built from TRBV4-2 and TRBJ2-1, with 10 positions matching TRBD2. Looked up from germline, CDR1 is LGHNA and CDR2 is YNFKEQ. CDR3 size: 17 residues. V shed 0 bases and J 8 bases; nucleotides not matched to a gene: 10. This CDR3 is CASSQEAWLAGADEQFF. CDR3 coding DNA: TGTGCCAGCAGCCAAGAAGCTTGGCTAGCGGGAGCCGATGAGCAGTTCTTC.

Ten or more counts support this clonotype. CDR3 in DNA: TGTGCCAGCTCCACGGGGTCAAACCATCAGCCCCAGCATTTT. This sequence encodes CASSTGSNHQPQHF. This chain links TRBV12-3 or TRBV12-4 with TRBJ1-5; D gene uncertain. The CDR3 sequence is 14 residues long. V was pared by 8 bases and J by 5 bases, with 16 bases between.

This clonotype showed up many times. This chain links TRBV6-6 with TRBJ1-5; possibly TRBD1 for D (6 bases). CDR1 is MNHNY, CDR2 SVGAGI, per germline (reference sequence). The CDR3 is 13 amino acids. V was pared by 10 bases and J by 5 bases, with 15 bases between. The CDR3 sequence is CATTDRGYQPQHF. CDR3 coding DNA: TGTGCCACCACTGATAGGGGGTATCAGCCCCAGCATTTT.

The chain links TRBV2 to TRBJ2-7; possibly TRBD2 for D (6 bases). The CDR3 loop spans 15 amino acids. V was shortened by 8 bases and J by 6 bases, with 23 bases between the two germline ends. The germline V gene has CDR1 SNHLY and CDR2 FYNNEI. CDR3 nucleotides: TGTGCCAGCTGGGGACTCCCGACCGGGGCGGGCGAGCAGTACTTC. It is translated as CASWGLPTGAGEQYF.

There are many counts of this clonotype. The chain joins TRBV10-3 to TRBJ2-2; possibly TRBD1 or TRBD2 for D (5 bases each). The germline V and J ends were trimmed by 8 bases and 1 base, with 17 bases remaining between them. The CDR3 contains 16 residues. Per the germline V gene, CDR1 is ENHRY and CDR2 is SYGVKD. The CDR3 reads CAIGDVPGRNTGELFF. The CDR3 coding sequence is TGTGCCATCGGGGATGTTCCGGGACGGAACACCGGGGAGCTGTTTTTT.

Many counts were recorded for this clonotype. This CDR3 is CASSGSTQYF. The CDR3 DNA reads as TGTGCCAGCAGTGGTAGTACGCAGTATTTT. The V gene is TRBV2, the J gene TRBJ2-3, with no clear D. The V end lost 4 bases, the J end lost 8 bases, and 4 bases lay between the germline ends. Germline lookup yields CDR1 SNHLY and CDR2 FYNNEI. The CDR3 totals 10 residues.

This clonotype has a handful of counts. V gene TRBV7-6 combines with J gene TRBJ1-3, with D possibly TRBD1 on 5 matching bases. Per germline, CDR1 SGHVS and CDR2 FNYEAQ. Between the trimmed V and J ends, which lost 5 bases and 3 bases, there was a span of 14 bases. The CDR3 covers 15 residues. The CDR3 here is CASSPGGGFGNTIYF. The CDR3 DNA reads as TGTGCCAGCAGCCCAGGCGGGGGATTTGGAAACACCATATATTTT.

This clonotype was found many times. J is TRBJ2-1 and V is TRBV29-1; 8 nucleotides line up with TRBD1. The J segment lost 9 bases and the V segment lost 6 bases, leaving 13 bases of the junction unmatched. The CDR3 extends over 14 amino acids. The germline V gene encodes CDR1 SQVTM and CDR2 ANQGSEA. The CDR3 region is CSVGQGILPLEQFF. The DNA of the CDR3 is TGCAGCGTCGGACAGGGAATACTACCTCTTGAGCAGTTCTTC.

This clonotype showed up many times. This chain links TRBV4-2 with TRBJ1-4; 7 nucleotides match TRBD1. J was trimmed by 5 bases and V by 4 bases; bases with no gene match: 7. CDR3 size: 15 residues. Germline V CDR1 and CDR2: LGHNA, YNFKEQ. The CDR3 loop is CASSLPGQRNEKLFF. The CDR3 DNA sequence: TGTGCCAGCAGCCTCCCGGGACAGAGAAATGAAAAACTGTTTTTT.

The rearrangement links TRBV28 to TRBJ2-2, with no clear D. The CDR3 has 13 residues. V was shortened by 5 bases and J by 8 bases, with 12 bases between the two germline ends. CDR1 is MDHEN and CDR2 is SYDVKM in the germline V gene. DNA of the CDR3: TGTGCCAGCAGTCGGACGGAAGGAGGGGAGCTGTTTTTT. It is translated as CASSRTEGGELFF.

The V and J genes are TRBV7-9 and TRBJ2-1, with D maybe TRBD2 (6 bases). Trimming stripped 5 bases from V and 0 bases from J, with 14 bases between. Germline-derived CDR1 and CDR2 are SEHNR and FQNEAQ (reference sequence). The CDR3 length is 16 residues. CDR3 bases: TGTGCCAGCAGCCCTAGCGACCGAAGCTCCTACAATGAGCAGTTCTTC. It specifies CASSPSDRSSYNEQFF.

This clonotype has a count of ten or more. This chain connects TRBV2 to TRBJ2-3; the D call may be TRBD1 or TRBD2 (5 bases each). There are 13 residues in the CDR3. The V end was cut by 3 bases, the J end by 6 bases, with 10 bases between. Germline V gene lookup returns CDR1 SNHLY and CDR2 FYNNEI. The CDR3 is CASSEEDTDTQYF. The CDR3 DNA reads as TGTGCCAGCAGTGAGGAGGACACGGATACGCAGTATTTT.

This clonotype was counted at least ten times. The V and J genes are TRBV7-9 and TRBJ2-2; D is unresolved. Deletions cut 4 bases from V and 6 bases from J, with 18 bases between. Germline CDR1 is SEHNR and CDR2 is FQNEAQ (reference sequence). This CDR3 region has 16 residues. This chain's CDR3 is CASSSPTVYGSGELFF. The CDR3 nucleotides are TGTGCCAGCAGCTCACCGACGGTCTACGGGTCCGGGGAGCTGTTTTTT.

A few counts support this clonotype. J is TRBJ2-5 and V is TRBV5-6; 9 nucleotides align to TRBD2. V dropped 0 bases and J dropped 4; count of bases not matched to a gene: 7. Germline loops: CDR1 SGHDT, CDR2 YYEEEE. The CDR3 totals 16 residues. The CDR3 region is CASSLDAGGPRETQYF. The CDR3 coding sequence is TGTGCCAGCAGCTTGGATGCGGGGGGGCCGAGAGAGACCCAGTACTTC.

This clonotype was counted only a few times. This sequence joins TRBV4-3 and TRBJ1-1; D remains unclear. The germline gives CDR1 LGHNA, CDR2 YSLEER. The CDR3 contains 15 residues. The V and J ends lost 0 bases and 4 bases respectively, with 12 bases between them. CDR3 sequence: CASSQDQSAGTEAFF. CDR3 nucleotides: TGCGCCAGCAGCCAAGACCAGTCCGCCGGCACTGAAGCTTTCTTT.

This clonotype was counted ten times or more. The chain carries TRBV12-3 or TRBV12-4 and TRBJ1-5, with D tentatively TRBD1 (5 bases). With 2 bases removed from V and 4 bases from J, the gap between germline ends came to 9 bases. The length of the CDR3 is 14 residues. This CDR3 reads CASSLRDRNQPQHF. In DNA form, the CDR3 reads TGTGCCAGCAGTTTAAGGGACCGAAATCAGCCCCAGCATTTT.